The present entry profiles one T cell receptor (beta chain) with its context. Its matching antigen is unknown. This entry belongs to a study of shared clonotypes between healthy human individuals. Study in general: Contributing individuals were a couple of females and a few males aged 18 to 49. Study-level findings and limits: Shared clonotypes: roughly 4.7% naive CD4, under 4% naive CD8, 2.3% memory CD4, over 0.3% memory CD8. Generation of non-shared clonotypes was less probable than generation of clonotypes shared by all four donors.

The CDR3 has 14 amino acids. With 7 bases removed from V and 0 bases from J, the gap between germline ends came to 11 bases. Germline V gene lookup returns CDR1 SGDLS and CDR2 YYNGEE. Clones were sequenced by immunoSEQ multiplex PCR, and TCRdb holds only the in-frame ones, with some missing. The data hold 2,500,000 or so clones, with more than 90% observed a single time. The clonotype comes from a man between 18 and 29 years old in good health. Sequenced: naive CD4+ T cells sorted from blood. Specified subset: CD45RA+ positively selected. The V call is TRBV9, the J call TRBJ1-3; no firm D call. This CDR3 is CASSAAVSGNTIYF. The DNA of the CDR3 is TGTGCCAGCTCCGCGGCAGTCTCTGGAAACACCATATATTTT.